The 2 T cell receptor beta chains listed next were all sequenced from one sample in a study of cytomegalovirus exposure and HLA in healthy donors. 60 Vbeta and 13 Jbeta primers were used in PCR. Clones were sequenced by immunoSEQ multiplex PCR, and TCRdb holds only the in-frame ones, with some missing. The data contain some 90,000 clones, nearly 70% of them singletons. The specimen was PBMCs. The receptors originated from a man over 45 in good health and CMV-seronegative.

There are a few counts of this clone. Distinct nucleotide sequences in the sample also encode this CDR3. The chain recombines TRBV6-5 with TRBJ1-3, with D uncertain. CDR1 and CDR2 from the germline V gene are MNHEY and SVGAGI. The V and J ends lost 0 bases and 4 bases respectively, with 10 bases between them. The CDR3 is made up of 15 amino acids. The CDR3 DNA reads TGTGCCAGCAGTTACTCAGAGGGTACCGGAAACACCATATATTTT. Its protein product is CASSYSEGTGNTIYF.

This clone came up a few times. The V and J genes are TRBV5-6 and TRBJ2-1; TRBD1 matches at 9 bases. There are 16 residues in the CDR3. Trimming took 0 bases from V and 5 from J; bases not matched to a gene: 6. The germline CDR1 and CDR2 sequences are SGHDT and YYEEEE. CDR3 in amino acids: CASSLALGTGNNEQFF. As DNA, the CDR3 is TGTGCCAGCAGCTTGGCGCTGGGGACAGGGAACAATGAGCAGTTCTTC.